A single sample gave rise to the 16 T cell receptor beta chains below, sequenced in a study of graft-versus-host responses after intestinal transplantation. Both intraepithelial and lamina propria lymphocytes were released by processing graft tissue. TCRdb's table, derived via immunoSEQ multiplex PCR, lists solely in-frame clones and lacks some. This table has 15,000 to 20,000 clones, 82% appearing once. The sequenced sample was ileum tissue, obtained 17 days after transplant. The receptors here all came from a human patient who received an intestinal transplant, so some T cells may come from the graft donor.

The chain is built from TRBV27 and TRBJ1-2; TRBD1 might be the D (5 bases). The V gene lost 3 bases and the J gene lost 7 bases, with 15 bases spanning the gap. CDR3 length: 14 amino acids. Germline CDR1 reads MNHEY; CDR2 reads SMNVEV (reference sequence). Here the CDR3 reads CASSLSGPMSGYTF. CDR3 nucleotide sequence: TGTGCCAGCAGTTTGTCGGGACCAATGAGTGGCTACACCTTC.

The chain links TRBV7-8 to TRBJ1-3; TRBD1 matches at 7 bases. From germline, CDR1 is SGHVS and CDR2 FQNEAQ. The length of the CDR3 is 14 residues. Trimming took 5 bases from V and 7 from J; bases not matched to a gene: 8. The CDR3 loop is CASSVDRVINTIYF. The CDR3 bases are TGTGCCAGCAGCGTCGACAGGGTTATTAACACCATATATTTT.

The chain joins TRBV7-9 to TRBJ2-5; 9 positions match TRBD1. The closer fit of TRBJ2-7 to the DNA end suggests the J call may be wrong. The CDR3 runs 19 residues. Germline values: CDR1 SEHNR, CDR2 FQNEAQ (reference sequence). DNA for the CDR3: TGTGCCAGCAGCTTAGCCCTCCGGGACAGGGTCGGCTACTACTACGAGCAGTACTTC. Encoded protein: CASSLALRDRVGYYYEQYF.

This clone was counted between two and nine times. The chain carries TRBV28 and TRBJ1-2; TRBD1 is a possible D gene (5 bases). Germline CDR1 and CDR2: MDHEN and SYDVKM. The CDR3 is 14 amino acids. Trimming pared 5 bases from V and 6 bases from J, leaving 16 bases between. Here the CDR3 DNA reads TGTGCCAGCAGTCATCGGGACCCGAGAAATGGCTACACCTTC. Its translation: CASSHRDPRNGYTF.

The chain is built from TRBV30 and TRBJ1-2; D might be TRBD1 (5 bases). This CDR3 has 14 amino acids. The V end lost 0 bases, the J end lost 4 bases, and 12 bases lay between the germline ends. The germline V gene has CDR1 GTSNPN and CDR2 SVGIG (reference sequence). This CDR3 reads CAWSVFGGTYGYTF. CDR3 in DNA: TGTGCCTGGAGTGTTTTTGGGGGGACCTATGGCTACACCTTC.

The chain links TRBV27 to TRBJ2-1; 12 bases match TRBD2. The length of the CDR3 is 15 residues. The trim removed 3 bases at V and 9 bases at J, leaving 6 bases unmatched. Per the germline V gene, CDR1 is MNHEY and CDR2 is SMNVEV (reference sequence). CDR3 region: CASSFLLAGGGEQFF. In nucleotides, the CDR3 is TGTGCCAGCAGTTTCCTTCTAGCGGGGGGGGGTGAGCAGTTCTTC.

The chain links TRBV5-1 to TRBJ2-7; tentatively, D is TRBD1 (6 bases). CDR3 length: 15 residues. Trimming took 4 bases from V and 2 from J, leaving 16 bases between them. Germline V gene data show CDR1 as SGHRS and CDR2 as YFSETQ. The DNA for the CDR3 is TGCGCCAGCAGCCTAATTCAGGGGATCGCCTACGAGCAGTACTTC. The encoded protein is CASSLIQGIAYEQYF. Filled out from reference TRBV5-1 and TRBJ2-7, the complete variable domain reads KAGVTQTPRYLIKTRGQQVTLSCSPISGHRSVSWYQQTPGQGLQFLFEYFSETQRNKGNFPGRFSGRQFSNSRSEMNVSTLELGDSALYLCASSLIQGIAYEQYFGPGTRLTVT.

The gene calls are TRBV27 and TRBJ1-5, with D maybe TRBD1 (6 bases). V lost 2 bases, J lost 0 bases, and 8 bases lay in between. The CDR3 length is 15 residues. From germline, CDR1 is MNHEY and CDR2 SMNVEV (reference sequence). The CDR3 DNA reads as TGTGCCAGCAGTTTAAAGGGACATAGCAATCAGCCCCAGCATTTT. Amino acid sequence: CASSLKGHSNQPQHF.

The chain couples TRBV21-1 to TRBJ1-5; the table's D call, TRBD1, has no DNA check behind it. TRBV21-1 is tagged as a pseudogene. The CDR3 length is 18 residues. The CDR3 loop reads CASSKEGGQGFDNQPQHF. DNA of the CDR3: TGTGCCAGCAGCAAAGAGGGCGGACAGGGCTTCGACAATCAGCCCCAGCATTTT.

This rearrangement joins TRBV6-5 to TRBJ2-7; D is possibly TRBD1 or TRBD2 (5 bases each). The germline V gene has CDR1 MNHEY and CDR2 SVGAGI. The CDR3 loop spans 14 amino acids. V was cut by 1 base and J by 7 bases, with 14 bases left in between. The DNA of the CDR3 is TGTGCCAGCAGTTACTGGGACCAGGAGGAGGAGCAGTACTTC. This translates into CASSYWDQEEEQYF.

This clone was seen only once. The rearrangement uses TRBV27 and TRBJ1-6, with D possibly being TRBD1 (5 bases). Trimming removed 6 bases at V and 1 base at J, with 13 bases between. The germline V gene has CDR1 MNHEY and CDR2 SMNVEV (reference sequence). The length of the CDR3 is 16 residues. CDR3 bases: TGTGCCAGCAGCCCCGGGGGGACGTCCTATAATTCACCCCTCCACTTT. Translation: CASSPGGTSYNSPLHF.

V gene TRBV19 combines with J gene TRBJ2-3; 7 bases are shared with TRBD2. Germline V CDR1 and CDR2: LNHDA, SQIVND (reference sequence). Losses at the gene ends were 5 bases for V and 0 bases for J; bases not matched to a gene: 8. The CDR3 is 16 residues long. The CDR3 DNA follows: TGTGCCAGTAGTCCCTGGGAGGGACTCAGCACAGATACGCAGTATTTT. Translating gives CASSPWEGLSTDTQYF.

This clone has only one observation. The chain carries TRBV4-1 and TRBJ2-7, with D possibly being TRBD1 or TRBD2 (5 bases each). Germline CDR1 and CDR2: MGHRA and YSYEKL. Trimming removed 3 bases at V and 6 bases at J, with 27 bases between. CDR3 length: 18 amino acids. The chain's CDR3 is CASSHKWGPGKGQGEQYF. The DNA of the CDR3 is TGCGCCAGCAGCCACAAATGGGGACCCGGGAAAGGTCAGGGCGAGCAGTACTTC.

J is TRBJ2-7 and V is TRBV9; D may correspond to TRBD1 or TRBD2 (5 bases each). V was cut by 3 bases and J by 2 bases, with 12 bases left in between. The CDR3 is 14 residues long. The V gene's germline CDR1 is SGDLS and CDR2 YYNGEE. CDR3 protein: CASSGRDGAYEQYF. The CDR3 DNA reads as TGTGCCAGCAGCGGCCGGGACGGAGCCTACGAGCAGTACTTC. Full variable domain (remainder filled in from reference TRBV9 and TRBJ2-7): DSGVTQTPKHLITATGQRVTLRCSPRSGDLSVYWYQQSLDQGLQFLIQYYNGEERAKGNILERFSAQQFPDLHSELNLSSLELGDSALYFCASSGRDGAYEQYFGPGTRLTVT.

The rearrangement uses TRBV28 and TRBJ2-6; D is ambiguous. The CDR3 loop spans 15 amino acids. The germline gives CDR1 MDHEN, CDR2 SYDVKM. V gave up 2 bases and J gave up 0 bases, with 5 bases separating them. The CDR3 DNA reads as TGTGCCAGCAGTTTAGGAAGCTCTGGGGCCAACGTCCTGACTTTC. Translating it yields CASSLGSSGANVLTF.

This sequence joins TRBV9 and TRBJ1-1, with D perhaps matching TRBD1 (6 bases). Trimming took off 0 bases at V and 3 bases at J, with 15 bases between the two ends. Germline values: CDR1 SGDLS, CDR2 YYNGEE. The CDR3 sequence is 16 residues long. In DNA, the CDR3 is TGTGCCAGCAGCGTAGCGTCCCAAGGGGGGGACACTGAAGCTTTCTTT. Translation gives CASSVASQGGDTEAFF.